These 24 T cell receptor beta chains were sequenced from one sample in a study of blood T cells in healthy people across ages. The authors ran a second PCR of about 6 to 11 cycles using a sample-barcoded 5' primer and a J-beta primer mix. TCRdb processed the 5' RACE reads anew with MiXCR; each CDR3 protein has one entry. The sample contains some 670,000 distinct CDR3 sequences, more than 45% of which appear only once. The sample comprised blood. These receptors were collected from a woman aged 80 or older in good health.

The table lists this clonotype with many counts. The rearrangement uses TRBV29-1 and TRBJ2-3; D gene ambiguous. This CDR3 contains 14 residues. The germline CDR1 and CDR2 sequences are SQVTM and ANQGSEA. V lost 5 bases to trimming and J lost 3 bases, with 15 bases between them. CDR3 sequence: CSVRDTQSTDTQYF. The CDR3, as DNA: TGCAGCGTTAGAGACACACAATCTACAGATACGCAGTATTTT.

This clonotype was seen at least ten times. The rearrangement joins TRBV29-1 to TRBJ2-1; unclear D gene. Trimming removed 4 bases at V and 2 bases at J, with 6 bases between. The CDR3 runs to 12 residues. Germline V CDR1 and CDR2: SQVTM, ANQGSEA. This CDR3 is CSVGGTYNEQFF. The CDR3 DNA reads as TGCAGCGTTGGGGGTACCTACAATGAGCAGTTCTTC.

This clonotype has ten or more counts. The V gene is TRBV20-1, the J gene TRBJ2-7; unclear D gene. The CDR3 runs to 13 residues. CDR1 is DFQATT and CDR2 is SNEGSKA in the germline V gene (reference sequence). Trimming left V 3 bases short and J 3 bases short, with 12 bases between. The CDR3 loop reads CSARVRVNYEQYF. For the CDR3, the DNA is TGCAGTGCTAGGGTTCGGGTTAACTACGAGCAGTACTTC.

This clonotype has a handful of counts. It may be a read error: a sequence one base away is much more abundant. The chain recombines TRBV5-6 with TRBJ2-1; no definite D call. Trimming left V 5 bases short and J 1 base short, with 7 bases between. The CDR3 has 13 amino acids. CDR1 is SGHDT, CDR2 YYEEEE, per germline. CDR3 amino acids: CASSVPSYNEQFF. CDR3 bases: TGTGCCAGCAGTGTGCCTTCCTACAATGAGCAGTTCTTC.

This clonotype was observed a few times. A much larger clone differs from this one at a single base, so this may be a read error. This chain connects TRBV10-3 to TRBJ2-7; D uncertain. V was cut by 2 bases and J by 7 bases, with 9 bases left in between. In germline, CDR1 is ENHRY, CDR2 SYGVKD. This CDR3 has 12 residues. CDR3 coding DNA: TGTGCCATCAGTGAGACTTACAATGAGCAGTACTTC. Translating gives CAISETYNEQYF.

For this clonotype: A read error is possible here, since a much larger clone lies one base away. The rearrangement links TRBV20-1 to TRBJ2-1, with 7 bases that match TRBD2. The CDR3 has 14 residues. Looked up from germline, CDR1 is DFQATT and CDR2 is SNEGSKA (reference sequence). CDR3 region: CSARAGGLNNERFF. DNA for the CDR3: TGCAGTGCTAGAGCGGGGGGACTCAACAATGAGCGGTTCTTC.

V usage is TRBV7-9 and J usage is TRBJ2-7; D gene ambiguous. The V and J ends lost 5 bases and 3 bases respectively, with 8 bases between them. CDR1 is SEHNR, CDR2 FQNEAQ, per germline (reference sequence). The CDR3 runs to 12 residues. CDR3 sequence reads: CASSATFYEQYF. The DNA of the CDR3 is TGTGCCAGCAGCGCGACATTCTACGAGCAGTACTTC. Using reference TRBV7-9 and TRBJ2-7 for the parts outside the CDR3, the full variable domain is DTGVSQNPRHKITKRGQNVTFRCDPISEHNRLYWYRQTLGQGPEFLTYFQNEAQLEKSRLLSDRFSAERPKGSFSTLEIQRTEQGDSAMYLCASSATFYEQYFGPGTRLTVT.

A few counts support this clonotype. The chain recombines TRBV12-3 or TRBV12-4 with TRBJ1-5; TRBD1 aligns across 7 bases. The V and J ends lost 1 base and 11 bases, in that order; junction bases with no gene match: 8. CDR3 size: 14 residues. CDR3 loop: CASSLGQGGRAQHF. The CDR3 DNA sequence: TGTGCCAGCAGTTTAGGGCAGGGGGGACGAGCCCAGCATTTT.

V and J are TRBV5-1 and TRBJ1-2; a weak D match, TRBD1 (5 bases). In germline, CDR1 is SGHRS, CDR2 YFSETQ. The CDR3 contains 13 residues. Trimming removed 7 bases from V and 2 bases from J, with 12 bases in between. DNA of the CDR3: TGCGCCAGCGCCAGAGGGGAAAACTATGGCTACACCTTC. Translating it yields CASARGENYGYTF.

This clonotype has only a few counts. At one boundary the junction diverges from the germline segment, which might be a read error. The V and J genes are TRBV2 and TRBJ2-1, with D perhaps matching TRBD1 (6 bases). Germline lookup yields CDR1 SNHLY and CDR2 FYNNEI. The CDR3 extends over 12 amino acids. CDR3 bases: TGTGCCAGCGGGGACAACTACAATGAGCCGTTCTTC. Translated: CASGDNYNEPFF. Looking up the rest from reference TRBV2 and TRBJ2-1 gives the full variable domain: EPEVTQTPSHQVTQMGQEVILRCVPISNHLYFYWYRQILGQKVEFLVSFYNNEISEKSEIFDDQFSVERPDGSNFTLKIRSTKLEDSAMYFCASGDNYNEPFFGPGTRLTVL.

The chain joins TRBV9 to TRBJ2-1, with a tentative D call TRBD2 (6 bases). V lost 4 bases to trimming and J lost 4 bases, with 21 bases between them. CDR1 SGDLS and CDR2 YYNGEE come from the germline V gene. The CDR3 runs 17 residues. The CDR3 DNA is TGTGCCAGCAGCCCTGCCCCGGGAGAAGGAACGTACAATGAGCAGTTCTTC. Protein product: CASSPAPGEGTYNEQFF.

The table lists this clonotype with a count of one. The chain combines TRBV27 with TRBJ2-4; the match to TRBD2 covers 7 bases. Trimming cost V 6 bases and J 8 bases; bases outside gene matches: 10. CDR1 is MNHEY and CDR2 is SMNVEV in the germline V gene (reference sequence). The CDR3 runs to 14 residues. In DNA form, the CDR3 reads TGTGCCAGCAGCCGACTCGGGGGGATGGACATTCAGTACTTC. Translated, it gives CASSRLGGMDIQYF.

This clonotype was observed many times. This chain links TRBV20-1 with TRBJ2-3; tentatively, D is TRBD2 (5 bases). The CDR3 sequence is 13 residues long. The V gene's germline CDR1 is DFQATT and CDR2 SNEGSKA (reference sequence). V dropped 1 base and J dropped 2 bases, with 7 bases sitting between them. The CDR3 nucleotides are TGCAGTGCTAGAGTGACTAACACAGATACGCAGTATTTT. It codes for CSARVTNTDTQYF.

This sequence joins TRBV7-2 and TRBJ2-7, with a possible D match to TRBD2 (6 bases). Per germline, CDR1 SGHTA and CDR2 FQGNSA. The CDR3 covers 12 residues. The V gene lost 8 bases and the J gene lost 3 bases, with 11 bases spanning the gap. The chain's CDR3 is CASGRGYYEQYF. As DNA, the CDR3 is TGTGCCAGCGGACGGGGGTACTACGAGCAGTACTTC.

This clonotype has a single count. The V gene is TRBV6-6, the J gene TRBJ2-5; D may be TRBD2 (6 bases). The assigned J gene may be wrong: the sequence end matches TRBJ2-7 better. Germline-derived CDR1 and CDR2 are MNHNY and SVGAGI (reference sequence). The CDR3 length is 10 residues. CDR3 in amino acids: CACAGSEQYF. CDR3 coding DNA: TGTGCCTGCGCGGGGAGCGAGCAGTACTTC.

The chain combines TRBV7-2 with TRBJ2-5, with D tentatively TRBD1 (7 bases). Germline CDR1 reads SGHTA; CDR2 reads FQGNSA. Trimming left V 5 bases short and J 11 bases short, with 33 bases between. This CDR3 region has 18 residues. This CDR3 is CASSLRHSTGRSYNEQYF. In DNA, the CDR3 is TGTGCCAGCAGCCTTCGACACTCGACAGGGAGGTCCTACAATGAGCAGTACTTC. The whole variable domain, remainder taken from reference TRBV7-2 and TRBJ2-5, is GAGVSQSPSNKVTEKGKDVELRCDPISGHTALYWYRQSLGQGLEFLIYFQGNSAPDKSGLPSDRFSAERTGGSVSTLTIQRTQQEDSAVYLCASSLRHSTGRSYNEQYFGPGTRLLVL.

A remark on this clonotype: A clone one base away is much larger, so this may be a read error. V gene TRBV10-3 combines with J gene TRBJ2-5; the D is unclear. Trimming removed 3 bases from V and 11 bases from J, with 13 bases in between. The CDR3 has 12 amino acids. Germline V gene data show CDR1 as ENHRY and CDR2 as SYGVKD. The CDR3 loop reads CAISEVGYEQYF. The CDR3 DNA follows: TGTGCCATCAGTGAAGTCGGGTATGAGCAGTACTTC.

The chain is built from TRBV27 and TRBJ2-4; the match to TRBD1 covers 7 bases. Germline values: CDR1 MNHEY, CDR2 SMNVEV (reference sequence). Trimming at V came to 1 base and at J to 5 bases, leaving 2 bases not matched to a gene. This CDR3 spans 14 amino acids. CDR3 sequence (DNA): TGTGCCAGCAGTTTATTAGGGGGCGAAAACATTCAGTACTTC. Translating gives CASSLLGGENIQYF.

This clonotype appeared a single time. This sequence joins TRBV4-1 and TRBJ1-4; D is uncertain. Germline V lookup: CDR1 MGHRA, CDR2 YSYEKL. This CDR3 is built from 14 residues. Trimming left V 0 bases short and J 4 bases short, with 6 bases between. The CDR3 nucleotides read TGCGCCAGCAGCCAAGACCTCAATAATGAAAAACTGTTTTTT. Its translation is CASSQDLNNEKLFF.

In this sample, this clonotype turned up many times. The chain employs TRBV7-2 and TRBJ2-2, with 8 bases aligning to TRBD1. J gave up 1 base and V 7 bases, and 5 bases lay outside the gene matches. The CDR3 loop spans 15 amino acids. Germline-derived CDR1 and CDR2 are SGHTA and FQGNSA. CDR3 DNA sequence: TGTGCCAGCACCGGACAGGGACAGAACACCGGGGAGCTGTTTTTT. It is translated as CASTGQGQNTGELFF.

This clonotype was seen at least ten times. The V call is TRBV12-3 or TRBV12-4, the J call TRBJ1-5; 7 positions match TRBD1. Germline trimming cut 2 bases from V and 3 bases from J; bases unmatched to any gene: 4. There are 15 residues in the CDR3. The CDR3 coding sequence is TGTGCCAGCAGTTTAAGGGACAGCCCCAATCAGCCCCAGCATTTT. Translation gives CASSLRDSPNQPQHF.

There are a few counts of this clonotype. One end of the junction does not line up with germline, which may come from a read error. The chain has TRBV15 and TRBJ1-2; 8 bases map to TRBD1. Germline loops: CDR1 LNHNV, CDR2 YYDKDF (reference sequence). The CDR3 loop spans 15 amino acids. CDR3: CATSRRQGISYVYTF. The CDR3 nucleotides are TGTGCCACAAGCAGACGACAGGGGATTTCCTATGTCTACACCTTC.

This clonotype was counted a few times. The chain uses TRBV7-9 and TRBJ1-1, with D unresolved. CDR3 size: 16 residues. Germline CDR1 is SEHNR and CDR2 is FQNEAQ (reference sequence). The V and J ends lost 4 bases and 5 bases respectively, with 20 bases between them. Here the CDR3 DNA reads TGTGCCAGCAGCTCCTCCGTAATCCTCTTGGTAACTGAAGCTTTCTTT. Translated, it gives CASSSSVILLVTEAFF.

The rearrangement links TRBV27 to TRBJ2-5, with 8 bases fitting TRBD2. The CDR3 spans 14 residues. J gave up 4 bases and V 7 bases, and 8 bases lay outside the gene matches. CDR1 MNHEY and CDR2 SMNVEV come from the germline V gene (reference sequence). DNA of the CDR3: TGTGCCAGCACCGCTGCGGGGGGCCGAGAGACCCAGTACTTC. Protein sequence: CASTAAGGRETQYF.